This T cell receptor (beta chain) appears in the sequencing data of a study of T-cell reconstitution after alpha-beta-depleted transplantation in children. The authors prepared the TCRbeta library with unique molecular identifiers. MiXCR was run by TCRdb on the PCR reads, yielding one entry per CDR3 protein. The data contain roughly 350,000 distinct CDR3 sequences, 10% of them seen just once; the ten biggest clones take up 2% to 3%. Trimming shortened V by 5 bases and J by 3 bases, and 8 bases separated the two germline ends. The length of the CDR3 is 13 residues. Germline V lookup: CDR1 LNHDA, CDR2 SQIVND (reference sequence).

The sequence was obtained from a human donor who donated a stem cell graft to a child with acute lymphoblastic leukemia. The specimen comprised PBMCs from the stem cell graft donor, sampled from the stem cell graft. V usage is TRBV19 and J usage is TRBJ1-3; D unresolved. CDR3 loop: CASSSTFGNTIYF. The CDR3 nucleotides are TGTGCCAGTAGTTCGACGTTTGGAAACACCATATATTTT.